The next 28 T cell receptor beta chains were all read from a single sample in a study of shared clonotypes between healthy human individuals. TCRdb's table, derived via immunoSEQ multiplex PCR, lists solely in-frame clones and lacks some. The data contain some 2 million clones, approximately 94% of them singletons. Naive CD8 populations comprised CD45RO-negative cells positively selected for CCR7, excluding terminally differentiated effector memory CD45RA+ cells. The specimen was naive CD8+ T cells sorted from blood. These receptors originate from a man younger than 35 in good health.

To note about this clone: The sample has other DNA sequences that encode this CDR3 too. This chain joins TRBV25-1 and TRBJ1-1, with TRBD1 matching over 7 bases. The germline V gene has CDR1 MGHDK and CDR2 SYGVNS. The CDR3 loop spans 12 amino acids. J gave up 4 bases and V 5 bases, and 1 base lay outside the gene matches. DNA of the CDR3: TGTGCCAGCAGTCCAGGGGGCACTGAAGCTTTCTTT. Its protein is CASSPGGTEAFF.

This clone showed up just once. The V and J genes are TRBV2 and TRBJ2-1; a possible D gene is TRBD1 (6 bases). CDR1 SNHLY and CDR2 FYNNEI come from the germline V gene. This CDR3 spans 16 amino acids. V shed 4 bases and J shed 0 bases, with 13 bases lying between them. The CDR3 is CASSVQGYSSYNEQFF. DNA of the CDR3: TGTGCCAGCAGTGTTCAGGGGTATAGCTCCTACAATGAGCAGTTCTTC.

The V gene is TRBV4-1, the J gene TRBJ1-3; a possible D gene is TRBD1 (5 bases). The germline gives CDR1 MGHRA, CDR2 YSYEKL. Trimming took off 4 bases at V and 2 bases at J, with 9 bases between the two ends. This CDR3 has 14 residues. Here the CDR3 DNA reads TGCGCCAGCAGCCTCCGGACACCTGGAAACACCATATATTTT. Its translation is CASSLRTPGNTIYF.

This rearrangement joins TRBV5-1 to TRBJ2-1, with D hard to call. This CDR3 has 14 residues. Trimming left V 0 bases short and J 4 bases short, with 8 bases between. The germline gives CDR1 SGHRS, CDR2 YFSETQ. The CDR3 loop reads CASSLDFPYNEQFF. Written as DNA, the CDR3 is TGCGCCAGCAGCTTGGATTTCCCGTACAATGAGCAGTTCTTC. Full variable domain (outside the CDR3, taken from reference TRBV5-1 and TRBJ2-1): KAGVTQTPRYLIKTRGQQVTLSCSPISGHRSVSWYQQTPGQGLQFLFEYFSETQRNKGNFPGRFSGRQFSNSRSEMNVSTLELGDSALYLCASSLDFPYNEQFFGPGTRLTVL.

The gene calls are TRBV9 and TRBJ2-7; 8 bases are a match to TRBD2. The CDR3 has 15 amino acids. Germline V CDR1 and CDR2: SGDLS, YYNGEE. V trimming: 10 bases; J trimming: 3 bases; junction bases outside the gene matches: 15. CDR3 coding DNA: TGTGCCCCCCCCCTAACTAGCGGAATATACTACGAGCAGTACTTC. Translating gives CAPPLTSGIYYEQYF.

The chain uses TRBV21-1 and TRBJ1-1; TRBD1 is the table's D call, not checked against the DNA. TRBV21-1 is a documented pseudogene. The CDR3 loop spans 19 amino acids. CDR3 loop: CASSKALFDPEGQGTEAFF. The CDR3 DNA reads TGTGCCAGCAGCAAAGCGCTTTTTGACCCAGAAGGGCAGGGCACTGAAGCTTTCTTT.

V and J are TRBV18 and TRBJ2-7, with no clear D. CDR3 size: 13 residues. Trimming shortened V by 6 bases and J by 0 bases, and 9 bases separated the two germline ends. Germline CDR1 is KGHSH and CDR2 is LQKENI. The CDR3 sequence: CASSRTDSYEQYF. In nucleotides, the CDR3 is TGTGCCAGCTCTCGGACGGACTCCTACGAGCAGTACTTC.

This rearrangement joins TRBV12-5 to TRBJ2-1; tentative D call: TRBD1 (5 bases). Germline-derived CDR1 and CDR2 are LGHNT and FRNRAP. This CDR3 region has 14 residues. Trimming shortened V by 1 base and J by 4 bases, and 8 bases separated the two germline ends. CDR3 sequence (DNA): TGTGCTAGTGGTTTGGCAGACAGTTACAATGAGCAGTTCTTC. Translation: CASGLADSYNEQFF.

The chain uses TRBV28 and TRBJ1-1; D is ambiguous. Germline lookup yields CDR1 MDHEN and CDR2 SYDVKM. This CDR3 has 12 residues. The germline V and J ends were trimmed by 6 bases and 10 bases, with 15 bases remaining between them. The CDR3 is CASRSPSALAFF. DNA for the CDR3: TGTGCCAGCAGATCGCCGTCGGCCTTAGCTTTCTTT.

This chain connects TRBV30 to TRBJ1-2; D gene ambiguous. In germline, CDR1 is GTSNPN, CDR2 SVGIG (reference sequence). The CDR3 loop spans 14 amino acids. V lost 2 bases and J 2 bases, leaving 12 bases between the germline ends. CDR3 sequence reads: CAWSWEEPNYGYTF. The CDR3 DNA reads as TGTGCCTGGAGTTGGGAAGAGCCCAACTATGGCTACACCTTC.

The rearrangement uses TRBV30 and TRBJ2-7; D is unclear. The V and J ends lost 2 bases and 3 bases respectively, with 11 bases between them. CDR1 is GTSNPN, CDR2 SVGIG, per germline (reference sequence). The CDR3 contains 13 residues. The CDR3 reads CAWSTGAVYEQYF. CDR3 bases: TGTGCCTGGAGTACCGGAGCAGTCTACGAGCAGTACTTC.

In this sample, this clone turned up a few times. The chain carries TRBV5-1 and TRBJ1-2; 9 bases align to TRBD1. CDR3 length equals 13 residues. Germline V lookup: CDR1 SGHRS, CDR2 YFSETQ. The junction had 4 bases not matched to a gene; V was cut back by 4 bases and J by 6 bases. CDR3 region: CASSEQGADGYTF. DNA of the CDR3: TGCGCCAGCAGCGAACAGGGGGCGGATGGCTACACCTTC.

This chain links TRBV18 with TRBJ2-5, with 10 bases identical to TRBD2. J was trimmed by 5 bases and V by 1 base; bases with no gene match: 7. This CDR3 has 16 amino acids. In germline, CDR1 is KGHSH, CDR2 LQKENI. CDR3 sequence reads: CASSPLLAGGHETQYF. The CDR3 coding sequence is TGTGCCAGCTCACCACTATTAGCGGGAGGTCACGAGACCCAGTACTTC. The variable domain in full, with the rest retrieved from reference TRBV18 and TRBJ2-5, is NAGVMQNPRHLVRRRGQEARLRCSPMKGHSHVYWYRQLPEEGLKFMVYLQKENIIDESGMPKERFSAEFPKEGPSILRIQQVVRGDSAAYFCASSPLLAGGHETQYFGPGTRLLVL.

The chain joins TRBV9 to TRBJ2-5, with D possibly matching TRBD1 (5 bases). V lost 5 bases to trimming and J lost 4 bases, with 18 bases between them. Germline V lookup: CDR1 SGDLS, CDR2 YYNGEE. The CDR3 loop spans 15 amino acids. CDR3 in amino acids: CASSPQGSGVETQYF. The CDR3 bases are TGTGCCAGCAGTCCTCAGGGATCGGGTGTAGAGACCCAGTACTTC. The whole variable domain, filled in from reference TRBV9 and TRBJ2-5, reads DSGVTQTPKHLITATGQRVTLRCSPRSGDLSVYWYQQSLDQGLQFLIQYYNGEERAKGNILERFSAQQFPDLHSELNLSSLELGDSALYFCASSPQGSGVETQYFGPGTRLLVL.

V and J are TRBV4-1 and TRBJ2-3, with a possible D match to TRBD1 (6 bases). The CDR3 sequence is 14 residues long. V lost 3 bases and J lost 1, with 8 bases in between. Germline loops: CDR1 MGHRA, CDR2 YSYEKL. The DNA of the CDR3 is TGCGCCAGCAGCCAGGGGGCGCGCACAGATACGCAGTATTTT. It encodes CASSQGARTDTQYF.

This clone was detected once. The J gene is TRBJ2-1, the V gene TRBV30; D remains ambiguous. Germline CDR1 and CDR2: GTSNPN and SVGIG (reference sequence). The CDR3 totals 14 residues. V was shortened by 2 bases and J by 0 bases, with 8 bases between the two germline ends. DNA of the CDR3: TGTGCCTGGAGTCACCGAAGCTCCTACAATGAGCAGTTCTTC. Its protein product is CAWSHRSSYNEQFF.

The V and J genes are TRBV28 and TRBJ1-2, with a weak D call TRBD1 (5 bases). V shed 4 bases and J shed 0 bases, with 9 bases lying between them. The V gene's germline CDR1 is MDHEN and CDR2 SYDVKM. The CDR3 totals 14 residues. CDR3 protein: CASSWRQPNYGYTF. The CDR3, as DNA: TGTGCCAGCAGTTGGAGACAGCCTAACTATGGCTACACCTTC.

The genes are TRBV6-1 and TRBJ2-1; 7 nucleotides align to TRBD2. J was trimmed by 1 base and V by 2 bases; bases with no gene match: 2. The CDR3 is 15 residues long. Germline V gene data show CDR1 as MNHNS and CDR2 as SASEGT. CDR3: CASSESGGSYNEQFF. DNA for the CDR3: TGTGCCAGCAGTGAATCGGGGGGATCCTACAATGAGCAGTTCTTC.

This chain uses TRBV10-2 with TRBJ2-7; 9 bases are shared with TRBD2. This CDR3 has 15 amino acids. V dropped 1 base and J dropped 7; count of bases not matched to a gene: 8. Germline V gene data show CDR1 as WSHSY and CDR2 as SAAADI. CDR3 DNA: TGCGCCAGCAGTGAGTGGCGCGGGGGGGCAGTTGAGCAGTACTTC. Translated, it gives CASSEWRGGAVEQYF.

This chain links TRBV4-1 with TRBJ2-2, with D possibly being TRBD2 (5 bases). The CDR3 extends over 16 amino acids. Germline V CDR1 and CDR2: MGHRA, YSYEKL. V was shortened by 1 base and J by 5 bases, with 14 bases between the two germline ends. CDR3 amino acids: CASSQVIGSGTGELFF. The CDR3 region has the DNA TGCGCCAGCAGCCAAGTAATTGGGAGCGGTACCGGGGAGCTGTTTTTT.

The chain uses TRBV2 and TRBJ2-2; TRBD2 is a possible D gene (5 bases). Between the trimmed V and J ends, which lost 5 bases and 1 base, there was a span of 14 bases. The CDR3 runs 16 residues. Germline-derived CDR1 and CDR2 are SNHLY and FYNNEI. Written as DNA, the CDR3 is TGTGCCAGCAGTCCGTGGCCAGAGGGGAACACCGGGGAGCTGTTTTTT. It translates to CASSPWPEGNTGELFF. Supplemented by reference TRBV2 and TRBJ2-2, the full variable domain reads EPEVTQTPSHQVTQMGQEVILRCVPISNHLYFYWYRQILGQKVEFLVSFYNNEISEKSEIFDDQFSVERPDGSNFTLKIRSTKLEDSAMYFCASSPWPEGNTGELFFGEGSRLTVL.

The genes are TRBV9 and TRBJ2-7, with 11 bases lining up with TRBD2. In germline, CDR1 is SGDLS, CDR2 YYNGEE. Trimming removed 3 bases from V and 2 bases from J; junction bases left unmatched: 4. The CDR3 length is 15 residues. Here the CDR3 reads CASSEGTSGTYEQYF. The CDR3 DNA sequence: TGTGCCAGCAGCGAGGGGACTAGCGGTACCTACGAGCAGTACTTC.

The V and J genes are TRBV2 and TRBJ2-6; no definite D call. This CDR3 region has 15 residues. CDR1 and CDR2 (germline): SNHLY, FYNNEI. Trimming removed 1 base from V and 0 bases from J, with 4 bases in between. As DNA, the CDR3 is TGTGCCAGCAGTGAAGAACGCTCTGGGGCCAACGTCCTGACTTTC. Translating gives CASSEERSGANVLTF.

The CDR3 nucleotides are TGTGCCAGCAGCTGGACAGGGGCCGCCCAGTACTTC. Translated, it gives CASSWTGAAQYF. The chain combines TRBV5-6 with TRBJ2-5, with 9 bases identical to TRBD1. Germline V gene data show CDR1 as SGHDT and CDR2 as YYEEEE. This CDR3 contains 12 residues. After removal of 3 bases from V and 9 bases from J, the junction contained 3 bases not matched to a gene.

The chain uses TRBV6-5 and TRBJ2-2; no clear D. The CDR3 has 14 amino acids. Trimming left V 5 bases short and J 0 bases short, with 7 bases between. Germline values: CDR1 MNHEY, CDR2 SVGAGI. The CDR3 bases are TGTGCCAGCAGTATTGGACCGAACACCGGGGAGCTGTTTTTT. Translation gives CASSIGPNTGELFF.

This sequence joins TRBV30 and TRBJ2-2; perhaps TRBD2 as D (6 bases). Germline V gene lookup returns CDR1 GTSNPN and CDR2 SVGIG (reference sequence). With 0 bases removed from V and 7 bases from J, the gap between germline ends came to 15 bases. CDR3 length: 15 amino acids. CDR3 loop: CAWSVPTYSGGELFF. For the CDR3, the DNA is TGTGCCTGGAGTGTTCCGACGTATAGCGGCGGGGAGCTGTTTTTT. The full variable domain, in which reference TRBV30 and TRBJ2-2 provide the parts outside the CDR3, is SQTIHQWPATLVQPVGSPLSLECTVEGTSNPNLYWYRQAAGRGLQLLFYSVGIGQISSEVPQNLSASRPQDRQFILSSKKLLLSDSGFYLCAWSVPTYSGGELFFGEGSRLTVL.

The rearrangement links TRBV6-6 to TRBJ2-7; D is perhaps TRBD2 (6 bases). The CDR3 has 13 residues. V was clipped by 10 bases and J by 1 base, with 14 bases between them. The V gene's germline CDR1 is MNHNY and CDR2 SVGAGI (reference sequence). The CDR3 DNA sequence: TGTGCCATCCGAATGGAGGGATCCTACGAGCAGTACTTC. Translating it yields CAIRMEGSYEQYF.

The chain recombines TRBV27 with TRBJ2-2; 8 nucleotides agree with TRBD1. The CDR3 is 16 amino acids. Losses at the gene ends were 3 bases for V and 2 bases for J; bases not matched to a gene: 5. CDR1 is MNHEY and CDR2 is SMNVEV in the germline V gene (reference sequence). Written as DNA, the CDR3 is TGTGCCAGCAGTTTCTTGGGACAGGAAAACACCGGGGAGCTGTTTTTT. This gives the protein CASSFLGQENTGELFF.